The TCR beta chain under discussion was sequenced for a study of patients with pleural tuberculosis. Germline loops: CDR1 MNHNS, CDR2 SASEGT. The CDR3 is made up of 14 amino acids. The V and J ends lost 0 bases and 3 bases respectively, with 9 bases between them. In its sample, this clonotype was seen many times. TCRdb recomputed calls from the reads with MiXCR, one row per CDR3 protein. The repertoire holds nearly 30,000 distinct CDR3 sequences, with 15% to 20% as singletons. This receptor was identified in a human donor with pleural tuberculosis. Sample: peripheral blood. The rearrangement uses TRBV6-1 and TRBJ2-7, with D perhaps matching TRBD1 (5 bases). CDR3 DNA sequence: TGTGCCAGCAGTGAAGCCAGGGATTTCTACGAGCAGTACTTC. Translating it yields CASSEARDFYEQYF.